Shown below are 10 T cell receptor beta chains from a single sample sequenced in a study of T cell repertoires in cytomegalovirus infection. No antigen is known for these receptors. TCRdb re-called the reads with MiXCR, one entry per CDR3 protein. This table holds around 430,000 distinct CDR3 sequences, about two fifths found once. The sequencing here drew on cultured PBMCs, taken from culture after CMV antigen stimulation. All receptors derive from a human donor in good health (CMV status not recorded). Some clones in this sample may be carry-over from other donors' samples.

This clonotype was recorded a few times. The DNA of the CDR3 is TGTGCCAGCAGTTCCGGGGGAACCCCAACCCAGTACTTC. Translation: CASSSGGTPTQYF. The rearrangement links TRBV7-6 to TRBJ2-5; maybe TRBD2 (6 bases). Germline CDR1 SGHVS, CDR2 FNYEAQ. V was cut by 6 bases and J by 8 bases, with 16 bases left in between. The CDR3 loop spans 13 amino acids.

The chain carries TRBV28 and TRBJ1-1; TRBD1 is a possible D gene (5 bases). The CDR3 runs 13 residues. Germline lookup yields CDR1 MDHEN and CDR2 SYDVKM. V was clipped by 0 bases and J by 8 bases, with 10 bases between them. The CDR3 protein is CASSLWGGWEAFF. The CDR3 coding sequence is TGTGCCAGCAGTTTATGGGGGGGGTGGGAAGCTTTCTTT.

The chain couples TRBV19 to TRBJ2-1; D may be TRBD1 (6 bases). Germline V lookup: CDR1 LNHDA, CDR2 SQIVND (reference sequence). V lost 5 bases to trimming and J lost 9 bases, with 14 bases between them. The CDR3 covers 13 residues. CDR3 nucleotides: TGTGCCAGTAGTCCCTCAGGGGTGGCTGAGCAGTTCTTC. Amino acid sequence: CASSPSGVAEQFF.

This chain uses TRBV19 with TRBJ1-5; the D gene is possibly TRBD1 (6 bases). Trimming shortened V by 1 base and J by 3 bases, and 10 bases separated the two germline ends. This CDR3 spans 15 amino acids. Germline CDR1 is LNHDA and CDR2 is SQIVND (reference sequence). CDR3 residues: CASSIARDNNQPQHF. CDR3 in DNA: TGTGCCAGTAGTATAGCGCGGGACAACAATCAGCCCCAGCATTTT.

This chain connects TRBV7-9 to TRBJ2-1; D is perhaps TRBD2 (5 bases). CDR3 length: 16 amino acids. V lost 8 bases to trimming and J lost 2 bases, with 19 bases between them. Germline V gene lookup returns CDR1 SEHNR and CDR2 FQNEAQ (reference sequence). CDR3 DNA: TGTGCCAGCGACTTCCTCGGACGGGAAACCTACAATGAGCAGTTCTTC. This codes for CASDFLGRETYNEQFF.

V gene TRBV6-1 combines with J gene TRBJ2-5; D is unresolved. This CDR3 contains 14 residues. The V and J ends lost 2 bases and 2 bases respectively, with 9 bases between them. Germline lookup yields CDR1 MNHNS and CDR2 SASEGT. CDR3 in amino acids: CASSEWRRQETQYF. The CDR3 DNA follows: TGTGCCAGCAGTGAATGGCGGCGGCAAGAGACCCAGTACTTC.

V is TRBV7-2 and J is TRBJ1-1; no clear D. Trimming took 4 bases from V and 8 from J, leaving 14 bases between them. CDR3 length equals 13 residues. Germline CDR1 SGHTA, CDR2 FQGNSA. The CDR3 DNA follows: TGTGCCAGCAGCTACCAGCTCCGGGCCGAAGCTTTCTTT. Protein product: CASSYQLRAEAFF.

The rearrangement joins TRBV6-6 to TRBJ2-1; 9 bases align to TRBD2. There are 17 residues in the CDR3. CDR1 and CDR2 (germline): MNHNY, SVGAGI (reference sequence). The ends lost 6 bases at V and 4 bases at J; junction bases unmatched: 13. The DNA for the CDR3 is TGTGCCAGCAGGCCTGTTGGGCGGGGGGGCCGGTACAATGAGCAGTTCTTC. Translating gives CASRPVGRGGRYNEQFF.

The chain joins TRBV28 to TRBJ2-3, with 10 bases aligning to TRBD2. Trimming removed 4 bases from V and 4 bases from J; junction bases left unmatched: 5. Germline CDR1 and CDR2: MDHEN and SYDVKM. The CDR3 spans 15 residues. The CDR3 is CASSSGLASADTQYF. The CDR3 DNA is TGTGCCAGCAGTTCGGGACTAGCGTCCGCAGATACGCAGTATTTT.

The chain joins TRBV4-3 to TRBJ2-2, with a possible D match to TRBD2 (6 bases). CDR3 length: 17 amino acids. The V gene's germline CDR1 is LGHNA and CDR2 YSLEER. The V and J ends lost 1 base and 1 base respectively, with 13 bases between them. The DNA of the CDR3 is TGCGCCAGCAGCCAAGCTGGCCTAGCGAGGAACACCGGGGAGCTGTTTTTT. Its translation: CASSQAGLARNTGELFF.